This TCR beta chain was sequenced in a study of T cell repertoires in cytomegalovirus infection. Study details: Newly reported HLA-C-restricted and thoroughly characterized HLA-B-restricted CMV epitopes were employed. Public TCR beta signature analysis indicated the presence of both CMV infection and matching HLA type. General study results and limits: Frequencies of public TCR beta families were cumulated, and this identified carriers of CMV plus the relevant HLA. Dominating the ex vivo response were HLA-C-restricted CMV-specific TCR beta clonotypes.

The germline gives CDR1 MNHEY, CDR2 SVGEGT. This CDR3 region has 16 residues. After removal of 6 bases from V and 3 bases from J, the junction contained 11 bases not matched to a gene. Notes on this clonotype: Its target is unknown.

In TCRdb, the reads were re-called with MiXCR into one record per CDR3 protein. This table holds roughly 500,000 distinct CDR3 sequences, 40% to 50% found once. This specimen was cultured PBMCs, taken from culture after CMV antigen stimulation. This rearrangement joins TRBV6-2 or TRBV6-3 to TRBJ1-1, with 9 bases that match TRBD1. The receptor was derived from a human donor in good health (CMV status not recorded). Some clones in this sample may be carry-over from other donors' samples. The CDR3 is CASRDRGPPLDTEAFF. The CDR3 DNA reads as TGTGCCAGCAGGGACAGGGGACCCCCCCTGGACACTGAAGCTTTCTTT.